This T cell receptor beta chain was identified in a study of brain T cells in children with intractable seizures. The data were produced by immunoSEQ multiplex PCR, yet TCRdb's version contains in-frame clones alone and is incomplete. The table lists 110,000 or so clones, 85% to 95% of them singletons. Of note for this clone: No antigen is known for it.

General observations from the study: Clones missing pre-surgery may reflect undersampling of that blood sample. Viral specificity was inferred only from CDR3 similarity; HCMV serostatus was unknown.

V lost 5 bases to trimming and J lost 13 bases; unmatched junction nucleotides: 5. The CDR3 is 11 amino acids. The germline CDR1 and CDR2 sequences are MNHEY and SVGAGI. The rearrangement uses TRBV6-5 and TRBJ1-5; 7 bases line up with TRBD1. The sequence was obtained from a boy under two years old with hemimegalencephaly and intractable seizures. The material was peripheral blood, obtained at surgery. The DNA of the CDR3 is TGTGCCAGCAGTACGGGACAGTCACAGCATTTT. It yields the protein CASSTGQSQHF.